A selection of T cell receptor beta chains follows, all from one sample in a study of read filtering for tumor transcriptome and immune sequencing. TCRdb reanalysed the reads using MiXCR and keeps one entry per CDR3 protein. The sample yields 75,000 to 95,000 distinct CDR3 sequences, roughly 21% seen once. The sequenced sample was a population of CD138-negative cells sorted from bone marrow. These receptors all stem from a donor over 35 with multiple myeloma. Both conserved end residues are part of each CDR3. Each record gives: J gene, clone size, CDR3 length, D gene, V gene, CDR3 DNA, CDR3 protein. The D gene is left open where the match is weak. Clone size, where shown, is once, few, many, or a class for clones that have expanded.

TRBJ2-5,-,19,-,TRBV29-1,TGCAGCGTTCCCAGATTAATGTTAGCTGGGGGGAAGCGTGAGGAGACCCAGTACTTC,CSVPRLMLAGGKREETQYF
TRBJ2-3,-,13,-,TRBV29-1,TGCAGCGTTTTGTCCGGGTCTGAAGATACGCAGTATTTT,CSVLSGSEDTQYF
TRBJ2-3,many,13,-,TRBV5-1,TGCGCCAGCAGCTTGGCCAGGGGAGATACGCAGTATTTT,CASSLARGDTQYF
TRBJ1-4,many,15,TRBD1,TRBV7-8,TGTGCCAGCAGCCGGAGGGGACAGTTTAATGAAAAACTGTTTTTT,CASSRRGQFNEKLFF
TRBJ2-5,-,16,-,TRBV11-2,TGTGCCAGCAGCTTTACAGGGTATTCCAACCAAGAGACCCAGTACTTC,CASSFTGYSNQETQYF
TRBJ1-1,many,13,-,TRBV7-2,TGTGCCAGCAGCTTGGTTCAATGGACTGAAGCTTTCTTT,CASSLVQWTEAFF
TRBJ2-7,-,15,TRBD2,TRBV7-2,TGTGCCAGCAGCTTAGGAAGCGGGGGGGCTTACGAGCAGTACTTC,CASSLGSGGAYEQYF
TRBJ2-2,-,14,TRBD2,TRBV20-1,TGCAGTGCTAGGCGCGGGGGGAGCACCGGGGAGCTGTTTTTT,CSARRGGSTGELFF
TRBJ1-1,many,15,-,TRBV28,TGTGCCAGCAGCTTCTCAGGGTTGGGCGACACTGAAGCTTTCTTT,CASSFSGLGDTEAFF
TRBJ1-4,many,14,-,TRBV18,TGTGCCAGCTCTCCGCTTGCAACTAATGAAAAACTGTTTTTT,CASSPLATNEKLFF
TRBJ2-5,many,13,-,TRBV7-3,TGTGCCAGCAGCTCTCAAGTTCAAGAGACCCAGTACTTC,CASSSQVQETQYF
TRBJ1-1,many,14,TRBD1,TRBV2,TGTGCCAGCGTATCAGGGGGAATGAACACTGAAGCTTTCTTT,CASVSGGMNTEAFF
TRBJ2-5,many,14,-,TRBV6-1,TGTGCCACCAAACCGAACACCGGCACCGAGACCCAGTACTTC,CATKPNTGTETQYF
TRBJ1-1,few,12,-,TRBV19,TGTGCCAGTAGCCCGGGGGCCATTGAAGCTTTCTTT,CASSPGAIEAFF
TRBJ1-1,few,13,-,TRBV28,TGTGCCAGCAGTTTAGTTCTGAACACTGAAGCTCTCTTT,CASSLVLNTEALF
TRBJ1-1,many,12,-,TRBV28,TGTGCCAGCAGTTTGGCCAGGGCAAGAGCTTTCTTT,CASSLARARAFF
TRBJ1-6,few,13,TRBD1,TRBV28,TGTGCCAGCAATCGACAGGGTGCGTCACCCCTCCACTTT,CASNRQGASPLHF
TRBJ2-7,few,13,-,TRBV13,TGTGCCAGCAGCTCCGGGATCGACTACGAGCAGTACTTC,CASSSGIDYEQYF
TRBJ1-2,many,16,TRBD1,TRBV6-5,TGTGCCAGCAGTTACGCTGTTGGGCAGGGGGCGGATGGCTACACCTTC,CASSYAVGQGADGYTF
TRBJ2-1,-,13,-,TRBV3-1,TGTGCCAGCAGCGATTTTCTAGCTTCTAAGCAGTTCTTC,CASSDFLASKQFF
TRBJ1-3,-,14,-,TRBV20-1,TGCAGTGCTAGAGAGTTCGCCTCTGGAAACACCATATATTTT,CSAREFASGNTIYF
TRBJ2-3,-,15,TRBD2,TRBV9,TGTGCCAGCAGCGCCCTCAGCGGGGGGGCAGATACGCAGTATTTT,CASSALSGGADTQYF
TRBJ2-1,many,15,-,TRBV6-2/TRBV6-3,TGTGCCAGCAGGAAAATCAAAGGACAGCACAATGAGCAGTTCTTC,CASRKIKGQHNEQFF
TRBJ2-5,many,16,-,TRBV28,TGTGCCAGCAGTGCCCCCGGGGTGGCGTCGCAAGAGACCCAGTACTTC,CASSAPGVASQETQYF
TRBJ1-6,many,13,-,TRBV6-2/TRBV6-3,TGTGCCAGCAATCCGGGGCGGTATTCACCCCTCCACTTT,CASNPGRYSPLHF
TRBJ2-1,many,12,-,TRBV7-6,TGTGCCAGCAGCTTAGCCTACAATGAGCAGTTCTTC,CASSLAYNEQFF
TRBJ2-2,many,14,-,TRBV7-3,TGTGCCAGCAGCTTAACATCGAACACCGGGGAGCTGTTTTTT,CASSLTSNTGELFF
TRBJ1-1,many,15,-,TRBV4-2,TGTGCCAGCAGCCAAGATGACAGAGTAAACACTGAAGCTTTCTTT,CASSQDDRVNTEAFF
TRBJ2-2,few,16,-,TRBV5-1,TGCGCCAGCAGCTTGGCCCCAGGGGCGAACACCGGGGAGCTGTTTTTT,CASSLAPGANTGELFF
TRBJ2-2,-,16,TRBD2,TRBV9,TGTGCCAGCAGCGTAGACCTAGCGGGGGGCACCGGGGAGCTGTTTTTT,CASSVDLAGGTGELFF
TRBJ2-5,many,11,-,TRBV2,TGTGCCAGCACCGGCGTCGGGACCCAGTACTTC,CASTGVGTQYF
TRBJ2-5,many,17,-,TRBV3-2,TGTGCCAGCAGCCATAGAAGTCGGGACTTGGGACAAGAGACCCAGTACTTC,CASSHRSRDLGQETQYF
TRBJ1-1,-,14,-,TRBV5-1,TGCGCCAGCAGCTCCCAGACCTTGGGCACTGAAGCTATCTTT,CASSSQTLGTEAIF